A single TCR beta chain is shown here with its context. The antigen is unknown. These data are taken from a study of T-cell memory formation after mild COVID-19. Whole-study findings and limits: Prior to infection, memory already included some responding clones, suggesting cross-reactive memory joined. Clones contracting day 15 to 85 were balanced CD4/CD8; later expanders leaned CD4+. Among CD4+ contracting clones, most were CM and EM, and CD8+ ones EMRA.

Each CDR3 protein gets one entry after TCRdb re-called the 5' RACE reads with MiXCR. The sample has under 550,000 distinct CDR3 sequences; 15% to 20% are singletons. CDR3 length: 12 residues. V lost 10 bases, J lost 0 bases, and 9 bases lay in between. Germline assignment: CDR1 SNHLY and CDR2 FYNNEI. The sequence came from an adult woman who had mild COVID-19 (a few samples of this study predate the infection). Cell type and time point are not known. Source material: PBMCs or a T cell subset sorted from them (not recorded which). This rearrangement joins TRBV2 to TRBJ1-1; D unresolved. As DNA, the CDR3 is TGTGCCACCGATAAAATGAACACTGAAGCTTTCTTT. It codes for CATDKMNTEAFF.